The entry below describes one T cell receptor (beta chain). Its antigen is still unknown. The data derive from a study of T cells in Graves' hyperthyroidism and ophthalmopathy. The overall study: At the time of initial diagnosis and before any treatment, peripheral blood was collected. General study results and limits: From stable hyperthyroidism, ophthalmopathy was set apart by a 13 V-J model.

Germline CDR1 reads SGHKS; CDR2 reads YYEKEE (reference sequence). The CDR3 runs to 15 residues. V lost 2 bases and J lost 7; bases outside the gene matches: 7. Patients aged 18 to 65 with hyperthyroidism were newly diagnosed, with duration under 2 months. Together with thyroid ultrasound, orbital computed tomography, serum thyroxine and TRAb, clinical symptoms were used for diagnoses. TCR beta CDR3 region amplification was performed from RNA transcripts. The primer set for the first-round RT-PCR of the TCR CDR3 was HTBI. A single record per CDR3 protein comes from TCRdb applying MiXCR to the multiplex PCR reads. The sample lists 300,000 to 450,000 distinct CDR3 sequences; around an eighth were seen once.

The sequence was obtained from a young man with Graves' hyperthyroidism that later progressed to Graves' ophthalmopathy. The rearrangement joins TRBV5-5 to TRBJ2-2; 8 bases map to TRBD2. The sequencing input was blood. CDR3 bases: TGTGCCAGCAGCTTTCGACTAGCGAGGGGCGGGGAGCTGTTTTTT. Translated, it gives CASSFRLARGGELFF.